This TCR beta chain was captured in a study of metastatic and nonmetastatic thyroid tumors. Overall study: It was across blood and tumor or nodule tissue from malignant and benign thyroid patients that repertoires were compared. Overall study results and limits: According to reports, the diversity of TCR beta was significantly higher in malignant thyroid tumors than in benign nodules, and this held in both blood and tumor samples.

Trimming took off 6 bases at V and 2 bases at J, with 11 bases between the two ends. Germline assignment: CDR1 MNHEY and CDR2 SVGEGT. This CDR3 region has 13 residues. TCRdb reanalyzed the PCR reads with MiXCR. The sample has just over 20,000 clones, approximately 12% seen once. No treatment of any kind had been given to any patient before thyroid surgery. By sample fraction, this clone is medium-sized. Its antigen is undetermined. The gene calls are TRBV6-2 or TRBV6-3 and TRBJ2-7, with D uncertain. Material: blood. This sequence was found in a male donor with papillary thyroid cancer or a benign thyroid nodule (not recorded which). Some clones in this sample may be carry-over from other donors' samples. In nucleotides, the CDR3 is TGTGCCAGCAGACTAACAAATACCTACGAGCAGTACTTC. As protein: CASRLTNTYEQYF.